Listed below are T cell receptor beta chains from one sample, sequenced in a study of Graves' ophthalmopathy and Graves' hyperthyroidism. MiXCR, run by TCRdb on the multiplex PCR reads, gives a single entry per CDR3 protein. The sample holds a few hundred thousand distinct CDR3 sequences; about a sixth are singletons and the top ten take 2.4%. The source material was peripheral blood. The receptor source for this set is an adult woman with stable Graves' hyperthyroidism. The conserved cysteine and the conserved F or W are not part of the CDR3 here. A D gene is named only where the DNA matches it firmly.

V	D	J	CDR3
TRBV30	NA	TRBJ1-1	ATAMGSNTEAF
TRBV19	TRBD2	TRBJ2-2	ASSILGGSSSGELF
TRBV7-9	TRBD1	TRBJ1-2	ASSLDAGGPYGYT
TRBV11-1	TRBD2	TRBJ2-7	ASSLATGLADVSYEQY
TRBV2	NA	TRBJ1-5	ASSELGGRNQPQH
TRBV6-2/TRBV6-3	NA	TRBJ1-6	ASNHIWGTNSPLH
TRBV11-1	NA	TRBJ2-3	ASSSGTEESGDTQY
TRBV29-1	TRBD2	TRBJ2-7	SVTVGLAVSRSYEQY
TRBV15	TRBD1	TRBJ2-7	ATSMMDREYGEQY
TRBV7-2	TRBD1	TRBJ1-2	ASSSGTDNYGYT
TRBV2	NA	TRBJ2-5	ASSDRTVRQETQY
TRBV5-1	TRBD1	TRBJ2-3	ASSLADGTGGETDTQY
TRBV2	NA	TRBJ2-5	ASSDGGFQETQY
TRBV28	TRBD1	TRBJ1-5	ASSFGTGQNQPQH
TRBV20-1	TRBD2	TRBJ2-7	SATTFGGSSYEQY
TRBV27	NA	TRBJ2-1	ASRPRGTFYSNEQF
TRBV6-2/TRBV6-3	TRBD2	TRBJ2-5	VSSYALAGEETQY
TRBV14	TRBD2	TRBJ2-2	ASSYGLAGANTGELF
TRBV5-1	NA	TRBJ1-6	ASRRGLRDGSYNSPLH
TRBV28	NA	TRBJ2-7	ATVRSSYEQY
TRBV28	TRBD1	TRBJ1-2	ASRVGQGARGYT
TRBV5-1	NA	TRBJ2-7	ASSSLAGQHYEQY
TRBV6-4	TRBD1	TRBJ2-7	ASSHGQGTGGRRDYEQY
TRBV18	NA	TRBJ1-5	ASSLGVLGPHQPQH
TRBV6-5	NA	TRBJ1-3	ASSYSIGNTIY
TRBV2	NA	TRBJ2-7	ASSDRLGDEQY
TRBV29-1	NA	TRBJ2-7	SVEVRDDYEQY
TRBV6-2/TRBV6-3	NA	TRBJ2-7	ASSSPRLGRYEQY
TRBV5-1	TRBD2	TRBJ2-3	ASSFSLAGVSDTQY
TRBV9	TRBD2	TRBJ2-5	ASSGGLAGGIQETQY
TRBV10-3	NA	TRBJ2-7	AISAQHTGEQY
TRBV28	NA	TRBJ2-7	ASSGTPGTQY
TRBV6-5	TRBD2	TRBJ2-5	ASRRTSGNFGQETQY
TRBV6-1	NA	TRBJ2-7	ASCQHQVYEQY
TRBV9	TRBD1	TRBJ1-1	ASSSGTGGRVSSTEAF
TRBV4-2	NA	TRBJ2-4	ASSQDHLGALNIQY
TRBV5-1	NA	TRBJ1-3	ASSSRTGNTIY
TRBV7-2	TRBD1	TRBJ2-5	ASRLRSWGQASETQY
TRBV19	TRBD1	TRBJ1-2	ASSLARRTGGASDGYT
TRBV7-9	TRBD2	TRBJ2-7	ASSLREGRYEQY
TRBV12-3/TRBV12-4	TRBD1	TRBJ2-7	ASSPGQGSNEQY
TRBV12-3/TRBV12-4	NA	TRBJ2-7	ASTSGRLIYEQY
TRBV28	NA	TRBJ2-6	ASSPGGVPGANVLT
TRBV20-1	TRBD2	TRBJ2-1	SASVLSGEGNEQF
TRBV12-3/TRBV12-4	TRBD1	TRBJ1-5	ASSLDRVNQPQH
TRBV28	NA	TRBJ1-5	ASSFGGARDQPQH
TRBV15	TRBD1	TRBJ1-2	ASRRDSNYGYT
TRBV7-3	NA	TRBJ2-2	ASSGSTGELF
TRBV29-1	NA	TRBJ1-2	SVEDRGAKAGYGYT
TRBV29-1	NA	TRBJ2-7	SVEAQNYEQY
TRBV6-1	NA	TRBJ2-5	ASSGKGSLQETQY
TRBV19	TRBD1	TRBJ1-5	ASSIPGQGPGNQPQH
TRBV28	TRBD2	TRBJ2-5	ASSPVGASGQGGETQY
TRBV6-1	TRBD1	TRBJ1-1	ASSEARGPTEAF
TRBV4-3	TRBD1	TRBJ1-3	ASSQGGQVTSSGNTIY
TRBV9	NA	TRBJ1-1	ASSVDQGTEAF
TRBV30	NA	TRBJ1-1	AWSTETEAF
TRBV28	NA	TRBJ1-2	ASSESAGLKGYT
TRBV5-1	NA	TRBJ1-1	ASSSRPGVNTEAF